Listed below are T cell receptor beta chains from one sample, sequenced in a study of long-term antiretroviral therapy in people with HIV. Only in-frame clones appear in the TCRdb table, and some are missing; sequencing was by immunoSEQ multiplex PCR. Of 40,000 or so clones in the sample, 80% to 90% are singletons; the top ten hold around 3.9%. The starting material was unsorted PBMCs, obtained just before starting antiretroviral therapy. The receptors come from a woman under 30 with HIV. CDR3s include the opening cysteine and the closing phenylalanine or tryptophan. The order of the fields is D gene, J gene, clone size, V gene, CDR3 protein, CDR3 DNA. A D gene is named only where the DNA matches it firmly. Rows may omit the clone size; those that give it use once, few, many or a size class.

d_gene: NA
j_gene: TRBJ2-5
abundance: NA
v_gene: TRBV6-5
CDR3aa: CASSYNSGPEQYF
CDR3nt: TGTGCCAGCAGTTACAATTCGGGGCCGGAGCAGTACTTC

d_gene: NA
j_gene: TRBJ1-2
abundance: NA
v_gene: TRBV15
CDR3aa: CATSRVQADNYGYTF
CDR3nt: TGTGCCACCAGCAGAGTTCAGGCAGATAACTATGGCTACACCTTC

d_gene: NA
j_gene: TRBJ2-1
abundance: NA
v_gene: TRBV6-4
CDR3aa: CASSADSRSYNEQFF
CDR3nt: TGTGCCAGCAGCGCAGACAGCCGCTCCTACAATGAGCAGTTCTTC

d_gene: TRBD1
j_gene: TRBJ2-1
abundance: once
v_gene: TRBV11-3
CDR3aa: CASSLTGSSYNEQFF
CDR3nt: TGTGCCAGCAGCTTGACAGGGAGCTCCTACAATGAGCAGTTCTTC

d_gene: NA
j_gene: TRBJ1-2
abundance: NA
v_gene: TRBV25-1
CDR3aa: CASSELGFGYGYTF
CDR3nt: TGTGCCAGCAGTGAACTGGGGTTCGGCTATGGCTACACCTTC

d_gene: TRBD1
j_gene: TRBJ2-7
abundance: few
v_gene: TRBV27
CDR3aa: CASSLSGTGHEQYF
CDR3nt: TGTGCCAGCAGTTTATCGGGGACAGGGCACGAGCAGTACTTC

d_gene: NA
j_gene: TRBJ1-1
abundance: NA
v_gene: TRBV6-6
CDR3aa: CASSLTGGTEAFF
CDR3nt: TGTGCCAGCAGCTTAACCGGGGGAACTGAAGCTTTCTTT

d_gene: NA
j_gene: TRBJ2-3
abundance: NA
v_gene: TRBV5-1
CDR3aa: CASSVNRATDTQYF
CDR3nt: TGCGCCAGCAGCGTAAACAGGGCCACAGATACGCAGTATTTT

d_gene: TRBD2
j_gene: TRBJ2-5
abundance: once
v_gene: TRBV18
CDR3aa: CASSPSPLAGKKTQYF
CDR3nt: TGTGCCAGCTCACCATCCCCGCTAGCGGGTAAAAAGACCCAGTACTTC

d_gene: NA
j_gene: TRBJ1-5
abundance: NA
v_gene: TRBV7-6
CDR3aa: CASSLAVSGGNQPQHF
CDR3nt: TGTGCCAGCAGCTTAGCGGTTTCGGGTGGGAATCAGCCCCAGCATTTT

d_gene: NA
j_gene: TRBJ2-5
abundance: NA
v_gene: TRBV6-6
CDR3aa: CASSYSGTGMAQYF
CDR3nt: TGTGCCAGCAGTTATTCCGGGACCGGAATGGCCCAGTACTTC

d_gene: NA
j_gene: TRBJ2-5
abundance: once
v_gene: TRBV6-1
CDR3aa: CASSEEYWETQYF
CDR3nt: TGTGCCAGCAGTGAAGAGTATTGGGAGACCCAGTACTTC

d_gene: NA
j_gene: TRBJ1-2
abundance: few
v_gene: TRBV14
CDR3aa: CASSPGRKYGYTF
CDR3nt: TGTGCCAGCAGCCCCGGACGGAAGTATGGCTACACCTTC

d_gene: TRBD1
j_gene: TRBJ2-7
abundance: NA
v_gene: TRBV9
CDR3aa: CASSYGTGVRYEQYF
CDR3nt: TGTGCCAGCAGCTACGGGACAGGGGTTCGCTACGAGCAGTACTTC

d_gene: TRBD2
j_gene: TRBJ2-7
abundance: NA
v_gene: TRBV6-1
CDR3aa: CASTGTSESYEQYF
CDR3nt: TGTGCCAGCACCGGGACTAGCGAGTCCTACGAGCAGTACTTC

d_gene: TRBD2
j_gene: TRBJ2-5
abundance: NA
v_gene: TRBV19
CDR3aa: CASSQPGLKRETQYF
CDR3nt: TGTGCCAGTAGTCAACCGGGACTAAAACGCGAGACCCAGTACTTC

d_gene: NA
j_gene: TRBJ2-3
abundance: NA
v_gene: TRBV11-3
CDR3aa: CASSLDTSGTQYF
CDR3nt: TGTGCCAGCAGCTTAGACACATCGGGTACGCAGTATTTT

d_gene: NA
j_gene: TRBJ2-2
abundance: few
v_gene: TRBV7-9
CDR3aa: CASSPREGRNTGELFF
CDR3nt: TGTGCCAGCAGCCCTCGAGAGGGGCGGAACACCGGGGAGCTGTTTTTT

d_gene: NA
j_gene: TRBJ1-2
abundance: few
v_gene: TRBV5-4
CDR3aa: CASSLVREGYTF
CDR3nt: TGTGCCAGCAGCTTGGTTCGCGAGGGCTACACCTTC

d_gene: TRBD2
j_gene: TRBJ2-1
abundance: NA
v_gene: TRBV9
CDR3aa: CASSIRTSGRYNEQFF
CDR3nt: TGTGCCAGCAGCATCCGAACTAGCGGGAGGTACAATGAGCAGTTCTTC

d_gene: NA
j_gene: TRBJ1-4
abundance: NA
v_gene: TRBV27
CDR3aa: CASSSSGPGRMGNEKLFF
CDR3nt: TGTGCCAGCAGTTCCTCTGGTCCCGGGAGGATGGGGAACGAAAAACTGTTTTTT

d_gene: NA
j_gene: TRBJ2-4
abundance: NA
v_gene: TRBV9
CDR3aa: CASSAEGWQNIQYF
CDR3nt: TGTGCCAGCAGCGCGGAGGGGTGGCAAAACATTCAGTACTTC

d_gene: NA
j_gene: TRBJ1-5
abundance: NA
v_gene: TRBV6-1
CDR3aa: CASSDRWDQPQHF
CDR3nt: TGTGCCAGCAGTGATCGCTGGGATCAGCCCCAGCATTTT

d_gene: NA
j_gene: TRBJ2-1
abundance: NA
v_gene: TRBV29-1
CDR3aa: CSVVTSPSEQFF
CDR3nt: TGCAGCGTGGTTACTAGTCCCAGTGAGCAGTTCTTC

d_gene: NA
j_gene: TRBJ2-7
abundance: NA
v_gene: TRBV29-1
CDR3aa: CSAQGEDTYEQYF
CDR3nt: TGCAGCGCCCAGGGGGAGGATACCTACGAGCAGTACTTC

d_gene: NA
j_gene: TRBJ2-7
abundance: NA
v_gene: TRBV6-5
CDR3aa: CASSDGPYEQHF
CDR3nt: TGTGCCAGCAGTGACGGACCCTACGAGCAGCACTTC

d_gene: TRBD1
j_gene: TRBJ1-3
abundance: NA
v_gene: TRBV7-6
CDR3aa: CASSLSFGVTGSGNTIYF
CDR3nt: TGTGCCAGCAGCTTATCCTTCGGAGTGACAGGGTCTGGAAACACCATATATTTT

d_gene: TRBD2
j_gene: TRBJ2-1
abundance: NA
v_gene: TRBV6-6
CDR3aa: CASSYRPGRDEQFF
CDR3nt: TGTGCCAGCAGTTACCGCCCCGGGAGGGATGAGCAGTTCTTC

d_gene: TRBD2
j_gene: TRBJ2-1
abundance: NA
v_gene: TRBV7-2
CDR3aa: CASSRRLAGGYNEQFF
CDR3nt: TGTGCCAGCAGCCGTAGACTAGCGGGGGGCTACAATGAGCAGTTCTTC

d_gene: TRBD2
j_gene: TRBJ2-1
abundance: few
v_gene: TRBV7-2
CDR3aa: CASSLGSGRVDEQFF
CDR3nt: TGTGCCAGCAGCTTAGGTAGCGGGAGGGTCGATGAGCAGTTCTTC

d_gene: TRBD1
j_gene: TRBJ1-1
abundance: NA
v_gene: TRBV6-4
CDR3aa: CASSLDRGNTEAFF
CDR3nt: TGTGCCAGCAGCCTGGACAGGGGGAACACTGAAGCTTTCTTT

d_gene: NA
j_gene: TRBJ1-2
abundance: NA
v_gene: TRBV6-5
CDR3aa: CASSYSGPDGYTF
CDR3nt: TGTGCCAGCAGTTACTCAGGTCCCGATGGCTACACCTTC

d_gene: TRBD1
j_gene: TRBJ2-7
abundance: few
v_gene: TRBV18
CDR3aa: CASSPFGTGGNYEQYF
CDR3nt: TGTGCCAGCTCACCATTCGGGACAGGGGGAAACTACGAGCAGTACTTC

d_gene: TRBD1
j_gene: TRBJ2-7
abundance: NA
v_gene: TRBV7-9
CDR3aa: CASSTDRDRAYEQYF
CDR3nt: TGTGCCAGCAGCACAGACCGGGACAGGGCCTACGAGCAGTACTTC

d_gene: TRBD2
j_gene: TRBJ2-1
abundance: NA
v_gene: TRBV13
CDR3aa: CASSFSSGSLNEQFF
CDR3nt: TGTGCCAGCAGCTTTAGTAGCGGGAGTCTGAATGAGCAGTTCTTC

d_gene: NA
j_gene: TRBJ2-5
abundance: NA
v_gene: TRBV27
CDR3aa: CASSLQGVRQETQYF
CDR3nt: TGTGCCAGCAGTTTACAAGGGGTCCGCCAAGAGACCCAGTACTTC

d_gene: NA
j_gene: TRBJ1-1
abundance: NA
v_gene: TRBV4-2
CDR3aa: CASSQDLYSSGANTEAFF
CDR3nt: TGTGCCAGCAGCCAAGACCTATACTCCTCGGGGGCTAACACTGAAGCTTTCTTT

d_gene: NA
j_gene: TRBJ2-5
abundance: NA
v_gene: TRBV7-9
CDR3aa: CASSLGGGGQETQYF
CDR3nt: TGTGCCAGCAGCTTAGGTGGCGGCGGCCAAGAGACCCAGTACTTC

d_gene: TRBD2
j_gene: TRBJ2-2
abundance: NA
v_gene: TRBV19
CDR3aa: CASIGQRTSGSISHTGELFF
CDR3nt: TGTGCCAGTATCGGCCAACGGACTAGCGGGAGTATAAGTCACACCGGGGAGCTGTTTTTT

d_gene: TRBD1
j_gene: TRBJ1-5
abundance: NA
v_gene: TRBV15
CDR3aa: CATSGGTANVQPQHF
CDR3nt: TGTGCCACCAGCGGGGGGACAGCAAACGTTCAGCCCCAGCATTTT

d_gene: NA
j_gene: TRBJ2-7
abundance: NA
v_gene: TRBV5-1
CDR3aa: CASRATYEQYF
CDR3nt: TGCGCCAGCAGGGCAACCTACGAGCAGTACTTC

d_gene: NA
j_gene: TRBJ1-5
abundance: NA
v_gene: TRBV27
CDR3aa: CASSLFQTNQPQHF
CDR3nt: TGTGCCAGCAGTTTATTCCAGACTAATCAGCCCCAGCATTTT

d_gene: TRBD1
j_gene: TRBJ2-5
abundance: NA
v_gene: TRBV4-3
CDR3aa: CASSPRDRGEETQYF
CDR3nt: TGCGCCAGCAGCCCCCGGGACAGGGGGGAGGAGACCCAGTACTTC

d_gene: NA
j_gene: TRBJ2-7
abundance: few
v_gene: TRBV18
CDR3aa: CASSPDGGYTSYEQYF
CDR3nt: TGTGCCAGCTCACCTGACGGGGGTTACACCTCCTACGAGCAGTACTTC